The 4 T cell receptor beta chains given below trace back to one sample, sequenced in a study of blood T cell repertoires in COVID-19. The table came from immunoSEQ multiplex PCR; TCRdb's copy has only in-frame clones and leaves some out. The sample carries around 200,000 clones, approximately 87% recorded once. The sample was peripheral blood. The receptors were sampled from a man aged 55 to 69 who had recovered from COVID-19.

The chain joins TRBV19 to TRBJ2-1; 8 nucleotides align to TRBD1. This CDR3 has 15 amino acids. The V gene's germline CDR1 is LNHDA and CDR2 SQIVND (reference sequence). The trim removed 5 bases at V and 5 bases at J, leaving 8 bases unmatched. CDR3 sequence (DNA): TGTGCCAGTAGTCGATCCGGGACAGGTAACAATGAGCAGTTCTTC. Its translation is CASSRSGTGNNEQFF.

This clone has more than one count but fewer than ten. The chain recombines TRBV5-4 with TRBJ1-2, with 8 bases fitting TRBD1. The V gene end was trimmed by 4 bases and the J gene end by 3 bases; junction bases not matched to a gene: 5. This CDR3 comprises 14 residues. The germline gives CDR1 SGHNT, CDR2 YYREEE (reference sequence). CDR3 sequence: CASSGGTGDYGYTF. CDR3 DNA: TGTGCCAGCAGCGGGGGGACAGGAGACTATGGCTACACCTTC.

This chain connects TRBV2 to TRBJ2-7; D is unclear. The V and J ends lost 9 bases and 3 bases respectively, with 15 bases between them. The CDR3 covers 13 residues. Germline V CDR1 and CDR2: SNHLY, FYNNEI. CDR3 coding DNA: TGTGCCAGTACGACTCGATCTCACTACGAGCAGTACTTC. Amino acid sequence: CASTTRSHYEQYF.

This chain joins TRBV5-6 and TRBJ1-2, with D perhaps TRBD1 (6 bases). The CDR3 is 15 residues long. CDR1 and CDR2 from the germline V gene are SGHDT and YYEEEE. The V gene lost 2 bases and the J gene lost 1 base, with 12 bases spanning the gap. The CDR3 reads CASSFWGLHNYGYTF. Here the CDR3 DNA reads TGTGCCAGCAGCTTCTGGGGGCTCCATAACTATGGCTACACCTTC.